This T cell receptor (beta chain) was retrieved from a study of identical twins. Overall study findings and caveats: High-abundance cord blood beta clonotypes had fewer insertions; memory repertoires showed none.

This clonotype was found many times. No antigen is known for it. TCRdb ran MiXCR on the 5' RACE reads and lists one entry per CDR3 protein. The sample includes 200,000 to 250,000 distinct CDR3 sequences, 7.5% of them seen just once. Another study also made use of these data, one on yellow fever vaccine responses in identical twins. That investigation notes: Vaccine-induced T cell responses in twins were reportedly observed to appear partly convergent, partly personalized.

The sequenced sample consisted of memory (CD45RO+) T cells sorted from blood. This TCR came from a woman between 18 and 29 years old in good health.

CDR3 amino acids: CASSLNGILGYTF. The CDR3 bases are TGTGCCAGCAGCTTAAATGGCATTCTTGGCTACACCTTC. J is TRBJ1-2 and V is TRBV7-9; no clear D gene. In germline, CDR1 is SEHNR, CDR2 FQNEAQ (reference sequence). V dropped 2 bases and J dropped 7 bases, with 11 bases sitting between them. The CDR3 is made up of 13 amino acids. Full variable domain (missing parts from reference TRBV7-9 and TRBJ1-2): DTGVSQNPRHKITKRGQNVTFRCDPISEHNRLYWYRQTLGQGPEFLTYFQNEAQLEKSRLLSDRFSAERPKGSFSTLEIQRTEQGDSAMYLCASSLNGILGYTFGSGTRLTVV.